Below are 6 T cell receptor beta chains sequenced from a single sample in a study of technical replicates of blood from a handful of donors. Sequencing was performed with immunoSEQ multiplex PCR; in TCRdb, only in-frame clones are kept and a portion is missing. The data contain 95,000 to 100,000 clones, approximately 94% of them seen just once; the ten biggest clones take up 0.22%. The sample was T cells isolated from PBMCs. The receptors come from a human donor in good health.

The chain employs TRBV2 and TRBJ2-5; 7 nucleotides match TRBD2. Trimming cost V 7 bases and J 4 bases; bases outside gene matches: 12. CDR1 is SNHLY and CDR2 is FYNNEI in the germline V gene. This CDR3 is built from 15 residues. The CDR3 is CASTHYSGGGETQYF. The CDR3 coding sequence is TGTGCCAGCACACATTATTCGGGAGGAGGAGAGACCCAGTACTTC.

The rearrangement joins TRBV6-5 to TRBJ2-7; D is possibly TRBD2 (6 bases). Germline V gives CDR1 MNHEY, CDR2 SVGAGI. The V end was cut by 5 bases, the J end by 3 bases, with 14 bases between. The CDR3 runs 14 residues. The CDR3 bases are TGTGCCAGCAGTCGTTCGGGGGTTAGCTACGAGCAGTACTTC. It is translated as CASSRSGVSYEQYF.

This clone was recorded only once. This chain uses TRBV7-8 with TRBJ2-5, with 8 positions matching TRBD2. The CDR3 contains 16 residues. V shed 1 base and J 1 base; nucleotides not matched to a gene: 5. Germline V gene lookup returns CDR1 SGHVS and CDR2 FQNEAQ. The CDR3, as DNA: TGTGCCAGCAGCTTAGTCCTAGCGGGTTTCCAAGAGACCCAGTACTTC. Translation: CASSLVLAGFQETQYF. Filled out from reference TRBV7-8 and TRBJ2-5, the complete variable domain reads GAGVSQSPRYKVAKRGQDVALRCDPISGHVSLFWYQQALGQGPEFLTYFQNEAQLDKSGLPSDRFFAERPEGSVSTLKIQRTQQEDSAVYLCASSLVLAGFQETQYFGPGTRLLVL.

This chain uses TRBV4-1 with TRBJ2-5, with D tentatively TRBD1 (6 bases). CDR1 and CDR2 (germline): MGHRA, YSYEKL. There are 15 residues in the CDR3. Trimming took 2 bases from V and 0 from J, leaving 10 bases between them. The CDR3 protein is CASSQLGTNQETQYF. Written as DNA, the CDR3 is TGCGCCAGCAGCCAACTCGGGACAAACCAAGAGACCCAGTACTTC.

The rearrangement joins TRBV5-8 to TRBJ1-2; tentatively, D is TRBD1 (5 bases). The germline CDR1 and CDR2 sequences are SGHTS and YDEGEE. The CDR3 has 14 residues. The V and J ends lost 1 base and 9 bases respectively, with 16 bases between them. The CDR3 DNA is TGTGCCAGCAGCTTGTATGTGGGGCTTTTCAGCTACACCTTC. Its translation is CASSLYVGLFSYTF.

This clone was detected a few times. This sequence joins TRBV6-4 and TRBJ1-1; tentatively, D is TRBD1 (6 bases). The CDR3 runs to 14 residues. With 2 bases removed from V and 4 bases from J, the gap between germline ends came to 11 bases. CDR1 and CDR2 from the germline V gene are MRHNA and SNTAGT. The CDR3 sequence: CASSDRQVGTEAFF. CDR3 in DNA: TGTGCCAGCAGTGACAGACAGGTCGGCACTGAAGCTTTCTTT.